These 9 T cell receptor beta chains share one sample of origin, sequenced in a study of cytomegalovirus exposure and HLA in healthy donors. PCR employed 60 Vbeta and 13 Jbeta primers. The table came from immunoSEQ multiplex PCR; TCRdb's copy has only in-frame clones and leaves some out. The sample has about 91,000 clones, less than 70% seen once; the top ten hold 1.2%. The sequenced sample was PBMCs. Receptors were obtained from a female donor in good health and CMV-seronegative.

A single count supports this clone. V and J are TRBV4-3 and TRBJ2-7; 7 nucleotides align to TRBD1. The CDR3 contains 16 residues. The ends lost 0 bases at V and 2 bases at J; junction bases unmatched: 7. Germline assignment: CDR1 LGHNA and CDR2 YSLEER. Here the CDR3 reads CASSQDGSGQPYEQYF. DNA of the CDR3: TGCGCCAGCAGCCAAGATGGGTCGGGACAGCCCTACGAGCAGTACTTC.

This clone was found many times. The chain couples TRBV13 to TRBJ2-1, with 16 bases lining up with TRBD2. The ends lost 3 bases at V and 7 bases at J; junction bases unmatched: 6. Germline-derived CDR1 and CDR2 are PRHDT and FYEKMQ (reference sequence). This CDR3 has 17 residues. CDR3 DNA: TGTGCCAGCAGCTTCGGGACTAGCGGGGGGGCAGGAAATGAGCAGTTCTTC. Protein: CASSFGTSGGAGNEQFF. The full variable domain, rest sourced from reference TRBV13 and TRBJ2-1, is AAGVIQSPRHLIKEKRETATLKCYPIPRHDTVYWYQQGPGQDPQFLISFYEKMQSDKGSIPDRFSAQQFSDYHSELNMSSLELGDSALYFCASSFGTSGGAGNEQFFGPGTRLTVL.

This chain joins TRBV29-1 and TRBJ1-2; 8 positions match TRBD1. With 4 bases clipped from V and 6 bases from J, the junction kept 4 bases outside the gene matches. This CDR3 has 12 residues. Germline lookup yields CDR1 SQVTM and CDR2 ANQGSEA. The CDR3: CSVGGQDDGYTF. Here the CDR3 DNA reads TGCAGCGTTGGGGGACAGGATGATGGCTACACCTTC.

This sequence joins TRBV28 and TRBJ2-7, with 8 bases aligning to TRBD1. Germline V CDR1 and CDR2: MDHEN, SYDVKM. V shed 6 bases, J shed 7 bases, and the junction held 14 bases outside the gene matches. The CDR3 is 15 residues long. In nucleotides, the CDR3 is TGTGCCAGCAGCACAGGGGGGACCAGTCCTACAGAGCAGTACTTC. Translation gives CASSTGGTSPTEQYF.

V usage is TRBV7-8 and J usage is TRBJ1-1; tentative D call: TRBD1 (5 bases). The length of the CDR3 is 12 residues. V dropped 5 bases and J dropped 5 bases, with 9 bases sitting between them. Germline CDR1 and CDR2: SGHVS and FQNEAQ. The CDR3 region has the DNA TGTGCCAGCAGCCGACGGGGGACTGAAGCTTTCTTT. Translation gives CASSRRGTEAFF.

DNA of the CDR3: TGTGCCAGCAGTTCGATAGCGCTCTCCTACGAGCAGTACTTC. It specifies CASSSIALSYEQYF. The chain has TRBV6-6 and TRBJ2-7; maybe TRBD2 (5 bases). Germline CDR1 reads MNHNY; CDR2 reads SVGAGI (reference sequence). The CDR3 contains 14 residues. Trimming cost V 4 bases and J 0 bases, with 10 bases left between them.

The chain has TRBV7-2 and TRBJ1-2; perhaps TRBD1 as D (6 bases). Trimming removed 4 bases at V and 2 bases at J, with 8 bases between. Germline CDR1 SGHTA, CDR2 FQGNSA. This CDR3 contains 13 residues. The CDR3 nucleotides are TGTGCCAGCAGCTCCAGGGGAAACTATGGCTACACCTTC. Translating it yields CASSSRGNYGYTF.

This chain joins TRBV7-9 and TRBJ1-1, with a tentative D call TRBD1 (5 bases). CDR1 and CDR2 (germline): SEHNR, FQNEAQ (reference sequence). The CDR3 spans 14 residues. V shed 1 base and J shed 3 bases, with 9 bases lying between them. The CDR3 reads CASSLVLGDTEAFF. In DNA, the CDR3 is TGTGCCAGCAGCTTAGTTTTAGGGGACACTGAAGCTTTCTTT. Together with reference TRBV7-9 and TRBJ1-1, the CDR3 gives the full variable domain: DTGVSQNPRHKITKRGQNVTFRCDPISEHNRLYWYRQTLGQGPEFLTYFQNEAQLEKSRLLSDRFSAERPKGSFSTLEIQRTEQGDSAMYLCASSLVLGDTEAFFGQGTRLTVV.

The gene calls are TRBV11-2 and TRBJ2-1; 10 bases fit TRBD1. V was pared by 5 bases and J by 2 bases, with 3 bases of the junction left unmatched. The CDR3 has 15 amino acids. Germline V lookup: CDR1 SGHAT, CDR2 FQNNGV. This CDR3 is CASSRGQGAYNEQFF. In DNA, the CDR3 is TGTGCCAGCAGCCGCGGACAGGGGGCCTACAATGAGCAGTTCTTC.